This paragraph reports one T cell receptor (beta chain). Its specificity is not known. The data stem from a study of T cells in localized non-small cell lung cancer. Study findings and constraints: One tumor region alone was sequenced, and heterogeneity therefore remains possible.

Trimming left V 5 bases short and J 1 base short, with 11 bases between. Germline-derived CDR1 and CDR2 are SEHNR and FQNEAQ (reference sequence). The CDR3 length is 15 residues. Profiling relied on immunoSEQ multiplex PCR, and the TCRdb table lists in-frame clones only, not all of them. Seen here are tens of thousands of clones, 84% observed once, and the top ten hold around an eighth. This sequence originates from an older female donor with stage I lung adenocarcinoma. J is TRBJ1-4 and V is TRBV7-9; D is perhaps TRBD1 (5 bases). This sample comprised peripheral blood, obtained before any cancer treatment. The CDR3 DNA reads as TGTGCCAGCAGCCAAAGGGGACGAACTAATGAAAAACTGTTTTTT. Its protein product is CASSQRGRTNEKLFF.